The present T cell receptor (beta chain) was sequenced within a study of regulatory T cells in long-lasting Graves disease. The overall study: Newly diagnosed Graves' patients had taken antithyroid drugs under 3 months. Broader study findings: With a few thousand shared public clonotypes, persistent patients exceeded new patients, who shared 966. TCR diversity in persistent Graves' patients was below that of newly diagnosed ones.

CDR1 SEHNR and CDR2 FQNEAQ come from the germline V gene (reference sequence). This CDR3 is 13 amino acids long. Trimming at V came to 1 base and at J to 7 bases, leaving 3 bases not matched to a gene. This clonotype was observed many times. What it recognizes is unknown. Arm-PCR with iRepertoire HTBI primers amplified the CDR3 regions for these TCR beta libraries. TCRdb used MiXCR to reprocess the multiplex PCR reads, holding one entry per CDR3 protein. The sample carries a few hundred thousand distinct CDR3 sequences, around 20% recorded once. The sample's time point: newly diagnosed GD, antithyroid drugs for less than 3 months. After RNA was extracted from PBMCs, the TCR library was made from it.

V is TRBV7-9 and J is TRBJ2-7; 8 nucleotides line up with TRBD2. The TCR was taken from a female donor with Graves disease. Material: peripheral blood mononuclear cells (PBMCs), obtained at new diagnosis, from a patient treated with antithyroid drugs. CDR3 DNA sequence: TGTGCCAGCAGCTTAGACAGCGGGGGTGAGCAGTACTTC. This translates into CASSLDSGGEQYF.